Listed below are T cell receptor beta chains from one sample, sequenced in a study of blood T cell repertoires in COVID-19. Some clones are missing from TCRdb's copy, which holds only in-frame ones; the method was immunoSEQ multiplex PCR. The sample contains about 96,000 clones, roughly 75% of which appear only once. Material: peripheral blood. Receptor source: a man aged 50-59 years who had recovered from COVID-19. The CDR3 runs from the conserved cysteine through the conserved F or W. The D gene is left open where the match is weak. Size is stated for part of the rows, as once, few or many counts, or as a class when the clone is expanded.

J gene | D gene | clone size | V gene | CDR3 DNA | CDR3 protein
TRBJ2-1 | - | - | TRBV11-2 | TGTGCCAGCAGCTCCCTCCTCTCTAGCGAGTCCTACAATGAGCAGTTCTTC | CASSSLLSSESYNEQFF
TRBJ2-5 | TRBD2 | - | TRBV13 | TGTGCCAGCAGCTTAGGCCTGGGACTAGCGGGGGGACCCCAAGAGACCCAGTACTTC | CASSLGLGLAGGPQETQYF
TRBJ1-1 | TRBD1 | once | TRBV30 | TGTGCCTGGTCCCGGGACAGGGTCGAAGCTTTCTTT | CAWSRDRVEAFF
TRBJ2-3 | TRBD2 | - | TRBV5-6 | TGTGCCAGCAGCTTGCCCCCCGAGCGGGATCCCACAGATACGCAGTATTTT | CASSLPPERDPTDTQYF
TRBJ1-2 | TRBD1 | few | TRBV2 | TGTGCCAGCAGTGTGGGACAGGGGGATGGCTACACCTTC | CASSVGQGDGYTF
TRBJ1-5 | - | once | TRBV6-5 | TGTGCCAGCAGTACGGGACACAATAGCAATCAGCCCCAGCATTTT | CASSTGHNSNQPQHF
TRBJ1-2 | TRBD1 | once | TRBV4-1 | TGCGCCAGCAGCGTTGACAGGGGGCGAGGCTACACCTTC | CASSVDRGRGYTF
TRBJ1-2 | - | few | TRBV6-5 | TGTGCCAGCAGTTCTATTTCCACGAGGTTTAGCTACACCTTC | CASSSISTRFSYTF
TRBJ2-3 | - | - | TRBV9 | TGTGCCAGCAGCGTAAGGGGGTCGGGCAGAGATACGCAGTATTTT | CASSVRGSGRDTQYF
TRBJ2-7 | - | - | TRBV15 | TGTGCCACCAGCAGAGGAGGGTCTGGCTACGAGCAGTACTTC | CATSRGGSGYEQYF
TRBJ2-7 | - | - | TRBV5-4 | TGTGCCAGCAGCTTGAGGGACACGCGTCGGGAGCAGTACTTC | CASSLRDTRREQYF
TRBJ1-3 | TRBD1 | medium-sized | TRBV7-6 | TGTGCCAGCAGGGACAGGGGGCAGGGAGACACCATATATTTT | CASRDRGQGDTIYF
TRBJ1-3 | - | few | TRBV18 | TGTGCCAGCTCACCTTTCGTCGGGACACTTACCTCTGGAAACACCATATATTTT | CASSPFVGTLTSGNTIYF
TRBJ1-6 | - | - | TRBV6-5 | TGTGCTGCCCGGGGCAGGGGTTTGGGAGAAGCACCCCTCCACTTT | CAARGRGLGEAPLHF
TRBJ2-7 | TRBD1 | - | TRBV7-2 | TGTGCCAGCAGCTCCCGGGGACAGGGGGCGGAAGAGCAGTACTTC | CASSSRGQGAEEQYF
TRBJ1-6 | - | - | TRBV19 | TGTGCCAGTACAAGCTCTAATTCACCCCTCCACTTT | CASTSSNSPLHF
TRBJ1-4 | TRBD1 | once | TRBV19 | TGTGCCAGTAGACCGGGACAGGGTGCCCGCTGGAATGAAAAACTGTTTTTT | CASRPGQGARWNEKLFF
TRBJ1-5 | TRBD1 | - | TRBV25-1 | TGTGCCAGCAGTGACTTAACCGGGACAGGTAAAGATCAGCCCCAGCATTTT | CASSDLTGTGKDQPQHF
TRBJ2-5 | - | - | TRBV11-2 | TGTGCCAGCAGCTTAGATATTAGCCAGGGGGAGACCCAGTACTTC | CASSLDISQGETQYF
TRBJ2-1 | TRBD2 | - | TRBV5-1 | TGCGCCAGCAGCTCACTAGCGGGAGTTGGCAATGAGCAGTTCTTC | CASSSLAGVGNEQFF
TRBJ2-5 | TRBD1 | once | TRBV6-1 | TGTGCCAGCAGTGAAGGGGACAGCAAAGAGACCCAGTACTTC | CASSEGDSKETQYF
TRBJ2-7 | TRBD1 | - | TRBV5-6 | TGTGCCAGCTTAGCCAGATGGGGACAGGGCACCTACGAGCAGTACTTC | CASLARWGQGTYEQYF
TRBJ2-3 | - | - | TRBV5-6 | TGTGCCAGCAGGCGAGACACCGGTCCCGCAGATACGCAGTATTTT | CASRRDTGPADTQYF
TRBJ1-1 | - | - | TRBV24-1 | TGTGCCACCAGATCGGTCCCTAACACTGAAGCTTTCTTT | CATRSVPNTEAFF
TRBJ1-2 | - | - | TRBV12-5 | TGTGCTAGTGTCCCGGACAGCAACTATGGCTACACCTTC | CASVPDSNYGYTF
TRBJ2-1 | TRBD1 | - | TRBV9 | TGTGCCAGCAGCAAAGGGGGCGACTCCGATGAGCAGTTCTTC | CASSKGGDSDEQFF
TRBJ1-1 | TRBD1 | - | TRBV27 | TGTGCCAGCAGGCCGGACAGGGGACATACTGAAGCTTTCTTT | CASRPDRGHTEAFF
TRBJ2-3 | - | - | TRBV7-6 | TGTGCCAGCAGCTCGGGATCCTACACAGATACGCAGTATTTT | CASSSGSYTDTQYF
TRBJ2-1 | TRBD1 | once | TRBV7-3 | TGTGCCAGCAGCCCTACGGGACAGCCTAACAATGAGCAGTTCTTC | CASSPTGQPNNEQFF